Below are 24 T cell receptor beta chains sequenced from a single sample in a study of human T cells and chemical hapten exposure (dated by TCRdb to about 2021). Libraries came from RACE. The run used a NextSeq 500. Using fastp trimming at Q25 and MiXCR clonotype assembly, TCRdb reanalyzed the public sequencing data and kept in-frame beta chains. Each CDR3 protein gets just one entry, which takes the most common genes and DNA from the rows behind it. The sample data list 180,000 or so distinct CDR3 sequences, and roughly 30% of these were observed just once. The top ten clonotypes cover 2.5% to 3.5% of the sample. The time point label on this specimen signifies: pre-sensitization, week 0. Reading the label with the study, this specimen's treatment or condition is: therapeutic diphenylcyclopropenone sensitization with weekly scalp DPC. The sample in question was whole blood, obtained in connection with sensitization to the hapten diphenylcyclopropenone (DPC). The origin of the receptors is a woman in her 30s with alopecia areata. Some clones in this sample may be carry-over from other donors' samples.

This rearrangement joins TRBV25-1 to TRBJ2-7; D is possibly TRBD1 (5 bases). The CDR3 runs to 14 residues. Germline CDR1 is MGHDK and CDR2 is SYGVNS. The V and J ends lost 3 bases and 3 bases respectively, with 12 bases between them. The CDR3, as DNA: TGTGCCAGCAGTGATAGGACAAATAACTACGAGCAGTACTTC. Its translation is CASSDRTNNYEQYF.

J is TRBJ1-1 and V is TRBV10-3, with a possible D match to TRBD1 (6 bases). The CDR3 totals 14 residues. In germline, CDR1 is ENHRY, CDR2 SYGVKD. V lost 6 bases to trimming and J lost 1 base, with 12 bases between them. The CDR3 region is CAISRTESNTEAFF. Here the CDR3 DNA reads TGTGCCATCAGCCGGACAGAGTCGAACACTGAAGCTTTCTTT.

The chain carries TRBV5-1 and TRBJ1-1; no clear D. The CDR3 is 14 amino acids. V was cut by 1 base and J by 6 bases, with 13 bases left in between. The germline V gene has CDR1 SGHRS and CDR2 YFSETQ. Here the CDR3 reads CASSLYPGSAEAFF. CDR3 nucleotide sequence: TGCGCCAGCAGCTTGTATCCGGGAAGCGCTGAAGCTTTCTTT. Full variable domain (rest looked up from reference TRBV5-1 and TRBJ1-1): KAGVTQTPRYLIKTRGQQVTLSCSPISGHRSVSWYQQTPGQGLQFLFEYFSETQRNKGNFPGRFSGRQFSNSRSEMNVSTLELGDSALYLCASSLYPGSAEAFFGQGTRLTVV.

The J gene is TRBJ2-7, the V gene TRBV29-1; D gene uncertain. Per germline, CDR1 SQVTM and CDR2 ANQGSEA. V was pared by 4 bases and J by 4 bases, with 11 bases between. The CDR3 consists of 12 residues. The CDR3 protein is CSVGTERYEQYF. The CDR3 nucleotides read TGCAGCGTTGGAACCGAACGGTACGAGCAGTACTTC.

The V and J genes are TRBV2 and TRBJ2-7; D is perhaps TRBD2 (5 bases). The germline CDR1 and CDR2 sequences are SNHLY and FYNNEI. Deletions cut 6 bases from V and 2 bases from J, with 14 bases between. The CDR3 is 14 residues long. CDR3 coding DNA: TGTGCCAGCAGAGGAGGAGCAAGTACCTACGAGCAGTACTTC. Residues: CASRGGASTYEQYF.

This clonotype has a handful of counts. This sequence joins TRBV28 and TRBJ1-4, with D perhaps matching TRBD1 (6 bases). Deletions cut 6 bases from V and 8 bases from J, with 16 bases between. This CDR3 has 14 amino acids. Germline V lookup: CDR1 MDHEN, CDR2 SYDVKM. The CDR3 loop reads CASSPHRVSEKLFF. CDR3 bases: TGTGCCAGCAGCCCACACAGGGTTTCGGAAAAACTGTTTTTT.

The chain is built from TRBV3-1 and TRBJ2-7, with 9 bases matching TRBD1. J gave up 1 base and V 5 bases, and 3 bases lay outside the gene matches. Per germline, CDR1 LGHDT and CDR2 YNNKEL (reference sequence). The CDR3 length is 14 residues. The CDR3 region has the DNA TGTGCCAGCAGCGACGGGACAGGGTCCTACGAGCAGTACTTC. As protein: CASSDGTGSYEQYF.

This clonotype was detected only once. The gene calls are TRBV6-5 and TRBJ1-1; 8 bases are a match to TRBD1. With V trimmed by 5 bases and J by 9 bases, 8 bases remained unmatched. The CDR3 spans 13 residues. Germline CDR1 is MNHEY and CDR2 is SVGAGI. The CDR3 sequence: CASSPPRTGKAFF. The CDR3 region has the DNA TGTGCCAGCAGTCCACCCCGGACAGGGAAAGCTTTCTTT.

V and J are TRBV29-1 and TRBJ2-7; D unclear. This CDR3 is built from 11 residues. V lost 2 bases and J lost 3, with 5 bases in between. CDR1 and CDR2 (germline): SQVTM, ANQGSEA. The CDR3 is CSVETNYEQYF. CDR3 bases: TGCAGCGTTGAAACTAACTACGAGCAGTACTTC.

This clonotype was counted only a few times. The gene calls are TRBV14 and TRBJ2-1, with 9 bases matching TRBD2. CDR1 is SGHDN, CDR2 FVKESK, per germline. Trimming cost V 4 bases and J 7 bases; bases outside gene matches: 2. This CDR3 is 13 amino acids long. CDR3 amino acids: CASSLAGANEQFF. CDR3 sequence (DNA): TGTGCCAGCAGCCTAGCGGGAGCTAATGAGCAGTTCTTC. Drawing the rest from reference TRBV14 and TRBJ2-1, the complete variable domain is EAGVTQFPSHSVIEKGQTVTLRCDPISGHDNLYWYRRVMGKEIKFLLHFVKESKQDESGMPNNRFLAERTGGTYSTLKVQPAELEDSGVYFCASSLAGANEQFFGPGTRLTVL.

This clonotype came up many times. J is TRBJ1-1 and V is TRBV6-2 or TRBV6-3, with 9 bases aligning to TRBD1. The germline gives CDR1 MNHEY, CDR2 SVGEGT. This CDR3 region has 13 residues. The V segment lost 7 bases and the J segment 5 bases; nucleotides outside the gene matches: 5. The CDR3 bases are TGTGCCAGCAACCTACAGGGGGCTACTGAAGCTTTCTTT. Its protein is CASNLQGATEAFF.

V gene TRBV19 combines with J gene TRBJ2-6; D is perhaps TRBD2 (6 bases). The CDR3 has 19 amino acids. V lost 5 bases and J 4 bases, leaving 24 bases between the germline ends. Germline CDR1 LNHDA, CDR2 SQIVND (reference sequence). The CDR3 DNA follows: TGTGCCAGTAGTTCCCACCAGGACCCAAGGAGGGCCGGGGCCAACGTCCTGACTTTC. Protein product: CASSSHQDPRRAGANVLTF.

The V gene is TRBV7-2, the J gene TRBJ2-3, with 9 bases fitting TRBD2. The CDR3 spans 13 residues. V was clipped by 7 bases and J by 4 bases; unmatched bases: 3. Germline CDR1 SGHTA, CDR2 FQGNSA. The CDR3 sequence is CASMLAGADTQYF. CDR3 DNA: TGTGCCAGCATGTTAGCGGGGGCAGATACGCAGTATTTT.

This clonotype came up a few times. The chain links TRBV5-1 to TRBJ2-5; D gene uncertain. The CDR3 loop spans 12 amino acids. The V gene lost 5 bases and the J gene lost 3 bases, with 8 bases spanning the gap. CDR1 is SGHRS and CDR2 is YFSETQ in the germline V gene. The DNA for the CDR3 is TGCGCCAGCAGGGACGGAGAAGAGACCCAGTACTTC. Protein product: CASRDGEETQYF.

This clonotype was seen a handful of times. The rearrangement uses TRBV6-2 or TRBV6-3 and TRBJ2-1; no clear D. Germline V lookup: CDR1 MNHEY, CDR2 SVGEGT. V was pared by 6 bases and J by 3 bases, with 18 bases between. This CDR3 spans 16 amino acids. The CDR3 sequence: CASRSLRATSYNEQFF. DNA of the CDR3: TGTGCCAGCAGGTCCTTACGGGCCACGAGCTACAATGAGCAGTTCTTC.

The count of this clonotype is one. The V gene is TRBV5-1, the J gene TRBJ2-1; D not certain. Germline loops: CDR1 SGHRS, CDR2 YFSETQ. The CDR3 has 14 residues. The V gene lost 3 bases and the J gene lost 7 bases, with 14 bases spanning the gap. The CDR3 nucleotides are TGCGCCAGCAGCTCGAGACTGGTGTTGAATGAGCAGTTCTTC. Its translation is CASSSRLVLNEQFF.

The CDR3 loop reads CASSLEQKGEKLFF. CDR3 nucleotide sequence: TGCGCCAGCAGCTTGGAGCAGAAGGGGGAAAAACTGTTTTTT. J is TRBJ1-4 and V is TRBV5-1; possible D gene TRBD1, 5 bases. V was shortened by 0 bases and J by 8 bases, with 11 bases between the two germline ends. The CDR3 spans 14 residues. Germline CDR1 is SGHRS and CDR2 is YFSETQ.

This clonotype has ten or more counts. The genes are TRBV20-1 and TRBJ1-2; 7 nucleotides line up with TRBD1. Losses at the gene ends were 3 bases for V and 3 bases for J; bases not matched to a gene: 1. CDR1 is DFQATT and CDR2 is SNEGSKA in the germline V gene (reference sequence). This CDR3 has 12 amino acids. CDR3 sequence: CSASDRDYGYTF. CDR3 DNA: TGCAGTGCTAGTGACAGGGACTATGGCTACACCTTC.

The chain combines TRBV5-1 with TRBJ2-7; D unclear. Trimming removed 0 bases from V and 6 bases from J, with 10 bases in between. The CDR3 is 13 amino acids. Germline V gene sequence: CDR1 SGHRS, CDR2 YFSETQ. CDR3 nucleotide sequence: TGCGCCAGCAGCTTGGTAGAGTCGAGCGAGCAGTACTTC. Protein sequence: CASSLVESSEQYF. The variable domain in full, with the rest retrieved from reference TRBV5-1 and TRBJ2-7, is KAGVTQTPRYLIKTRGQQVTLSCSPISGHRSVSWYQQTPGQGLQFLFEYFSETQRNKGNFPGRFSGRQFSNSRSEMNVSTLELGDSALYLCASSLVESSEQYFGPGTRLTVT.

Notes on this clonotype: One end of the junction fails to match germline, which may point to a read error. The chain uses TRBV7-2 and TRBJ2-2, with D possibly matching TRBD2 (5 bases). The CDR3 covers 12 residues. Germline V gives CDR1 SGHTA, CDR2 FQGNSA. This CDR3 is CASSLDYGELFF. The DNA for the CDR3 is TGTGCCAGCAGTTTAGACTACGGGGAGCTGTTTTTT. Based on the CDR3 plus reference TRBV7-2 and TRBJ2-2, the full variable domain is GAGVSQSPSNKVTEKGKDVELRCDPISGHTALYWYRQSLGQGLEFLIYFQGNSAPDKSGLPSDRFSAERTGGSVSTLTIQRTQQEDSAVYLCASSLDYGELFFGEGSRLTVL.

This clonotype was observed a handful of times. V is TRBV29-1 and J is TRBJ2-7, with D possibly TRBD1 on 5 matching bases. Germline CDR1 reads SQVTM; CDR2 reads ANQGSEA. V shed 7 bases and J shed 0 bases, with 10 bases lying between them. This CDR3 has 12 residues. The CDR3 region is CSGLTASYEQYF. Here the CDR3 DNA reads TGCAGCGGTTTGACAGCCTCCTACGAGCAGTACTTC.

The CDR3 is CASSSNLPGTATGYTF. The CDR3 DNA reads as TGTGCCAGCAGTTCGAACCTCCCTGGGACAGCCACGGGCTACACCTTC. This chain connects TRBV28 to TRBJ1-2; TRBD1 aligns across 7 bases. The CDR3 totals 16 residues. Germline V lookup: CDR1 MDHEN, CDR2 SYDVKM. Trimming at V came to 4 bases and at J to 8 bases, leaving 16 bases not matched to a gene.

This chain joins TRBV5-4 and TRBJ1-1, with D perhaps matching TRBD1 (6 bases). CDR1 is SGHNT and CDR2 is YYREEE in the germline V gene (reference sequence). CDR3 length: 12 residues. Trimming took off 4 bases at V and 3 bases at J, with 7 bases between the two ends. CDR3 DNA sequence: TGTGCCAGCAGCGAGGGGGACACTGAAGCTTTCTTT. Its translation: CASSEGDTEAFF. Full variable domain (outside the CDR3, taken from reference TRBV5-4 and TRBJ1-1): ETGVTQSPTHLIKTRGQQVTLRCSSQSGHNTVSWYQQALGQGPQFIFQYYREEENGRGNFPPRFSGLQFPNYSSELNVNALELDDSALYLCASSEGDTEAFFGQGTRLTVV.

This clonotype has just a few counts. This sequence joins TRBV2 and TRBJ2-7; a weak D match, TRBD2 (6 bases). V lost 4 bases, J lost 13 bases, and 17 bases lay in between. The CDR3 is 12 residues long. The V gene's germline CDR1 is SNHLY and CDR2 FYNNEI. The CDR3 spells CASSGSGGLLYF. CDR3 DNA sequence: TGTGCCAGCAGTGGATCCGGGGGTCTCCTTTACTTC.